These 3 T cell receptor beta chains came from one sample sequenced in a study of T cell responses to AZD1222 COVID-19 vaccine. Only in-frame clones appear in the TCRdb table, and some are missing; sequencing was by immunoSEQ multiplex PCR. The sample has over 95,000 clones; approximately 87% are singletons. Sequences were derived from peripheral blood, sampled on day 0 of AZD1222 vaccination. These receptors all stem from an adult in good health.

The chain uses TRBV5-1 and TRBJ1-2; possible D gene TRBD1, 5 bases. CDR3 length equals 13 residues. The ends were cut back, 0 bases at V and 4 bases at J, with 7 bases in the middle. Germline V lookup: CDR1 SGHRS, CDR2 YFSETQ. The CDR3 region has the DNA TGCGCCAGCAGCTTGGATAGGGGCTATGGCTACACCTTC. Residues: CASSLDRGYGYTF.

The V and J genes are TRBV27 and TRBJ1-1; 7 bases match TRBD1. The CDR3 consists of 17 residues. V was pared by 6 bases and J by 4 bases, with 17 bases of the junction left unmatched. Germline loops: CDR1 MNHEY, CDR2 SMNVEV (reference sequence). The CDR3 reads CASRFYSTGSGVTEAFF. CDR3 nucleotide sequence: TGTGCCAGCAGATTTTACTCGACAGGGAGTGGTGTCACTGAAGCTTTCTTT.

This chain joins TRBV30 and TRBJ2-7; 7 nucleotides line up with TRBD1. Germline lookup yields CDR1 GTSNPN and CDR2 SVGIG (reference sequence). The junction had 2 bases not matched to a gene; V was cut back by 4 bases and J by 2 bases. The CDR3 runs 12 residues. The CDR3: CAWTDRAYEQYF. CDR3 bases: TGTGCCTGGACTGACAGGGCCTACGAGCAGTACTTC.